This is a list of T cell receptor beta chains from one sample in a study of T cell responses to AZD1222 COVID-19 vaccine. This table comes from immunoSEQ multiplex PCR, and its TCRdb copy is limited to in-frame clones, with some not included. Counted here are about 120,000 clones, 81% occurring once; the ten biggest clones make up 3.5% to 5.5%. This specimen was peripheral blood, taken on day 0 of AZD1222 vaccination. The origin of the receptors is an adult in good health. The CDR3 runs from the conserved cysteine through the conserved F or W. D genes are given only for firm matches. Not every row has a clone size; where given, it reads once, few, many or a size class.

clone size: -; D gene: -; J gene: TRBJ2-5; V gene: TRBV5-1; CDR3 DNA: TGCGCCAGCAGCTTGGTTACAGGGGGGGAAGAGACCCAGTACTTC; CDR3 protein: CASSLVTGGEETQYF
clone size: -; D gene: -; J gene: TRBJ1-6; V gene: TRBV2; CDR3 DNA: TGTGCCAGCAGTGACCCCAACAGGGCGAATTCACCCCTCCACTTT; CDR3 protein: CASSDPNRANSPLHF
clone size: -; D gene: -; J gene: TRBJ2-7; V gene: TRBV27; CDR3 DNA: TGTGCCAGCTCATGGAAATTTGGCTACGAGCAGTACTTC; CDR3 protein: CASSWKFGYEQYF
clone size: -; D gene: -; J gene: TRBJ2-1; V gene: TRBV9; CDR3 DNA: TGTGCCAGCAGCCCCCGTGGACAGCAATACAATGAGCAGTTCTTC; CDR3 protein: CASSPRGQQYNEQFF
clone size: -; D gene: TRBD1; J gene: TRBJ1-1; V gene: TRBV7-9; CDR3 DNA: TGTGCCAGCAGCGCCCGACAGGGGGCATCGAATAGCGCTTTCTTT; CDR3 protein: CASSARQGASNSAFF
clone size: -; D gene: -; J gene: TRBJ1-2; V gene: TRBV7-8; CDR3 DNA: TGTGCCAGCAGCTTAAATGCGGGCCCCTTCTATGGCTACACCTTC; CDR3 protein: CASSLNAGPFYGYTF
clone size: -; D gene: TRBD1; J gene: TRBJ1-4; V gene: TRBV14; CDR3 DNA: TGTGCCAGCAGCCATGGGACAGCCTTGGAAAAACTGTTTTTT; CDR3 protein: CASSHGTALEKLFF
clone size: -; D gene: TRBD1; J gene: TRBJ1-2; V gene: TRBV6-5; CDR3 DNA: TGTGCCAGCAGCGGGACAGCTATAAACTATGGCTACACCTTC; CDR3 protein: CASSGTAINYGYTF
clone size: -; D gene: TRBD1; J gene: TRBJ2-7; V gene: TRBV9; CDR3 DNA: TGTGCCAGCAGCCTCGAGGGACAGGGTAAATTCGGCGAGCAGTACTTC; CDR3 protein: CASSLEGQGKFGEQYF
clone size: -; D gene: TRBD1; J gene: TRBJ1-3; V gene: TRBV7-2; CDR3 DNA: TGTGCCAGCAGCGTCGACAGGGGCCCTGGAAACACCATATATTTT; CDR3 protein: CASSVDRGPGNTIYF
clone size: -; D gene: -; J gene: TRBJ1-2; V gene: TRBV6-5; CDR3 DNA: TGTGCCAGCAGTTACGACAGGAATTTCTATGGCTACACCTTC; CDR3 protein: CASSYDRNFYGYTF
clone size: few; D gene: TRBD2; J gene: TRBJ2-2; V gene: TRBV2; CDR3 DNA: TGTGCCAGCGGGACTAGCGGGAACACCGGGGAGCTGTTTTTT; CDR3 protein: CASGTSGNTGELFF
clone size: -; D gene: -; J gene: TRBJ1-4; V gene: TRBV14; CDR3 DNA: TGTGCCAGCGGGAGGGGTGCAACTAATGAAAAACTGTTTTTT; CDR3 protein: CASGRGATNEKLFF
clone size: once; D gene: TRBD1; J gene: TRBJ1-2; V gene: TRBV6-1; CDR3 DNA: TGTGCCAGCAGACCAGGGGGCCAGGGCTATGGCTACACCTTC; CDR3 protein: CASRPGGQGYGYTF
clone size: -; D gene: TRBD1; J gene: TRBJ2-7; V gene: TRBV9; CDR3 DNA: TGTGCCAGCAGCCCCGATGGGACAGGGGGCACCGACGAGCAGTACTTC; CDR3 protein: CASSPDGTGGTDEQYF
clone size: -; D gene: -; J gene: TRBJ2-1; V gene: TRBV3-1/TRBV3-2; CDR3 DNA: TGTGCCAGCAGCCAAGAGATAGCAAGCTCCAATGAGCAGTTCTTC; CDR3 protein: CASSQEIASSNEQFF
clone size: -; D gene: -; J gene: TRBJ2-7; V gene: TRBV7-2; CDR3 DNA: TGTGCCAGCAGCGAGTCCTACGAGCAGTACTTC; CDR3 protein: CASSESYEQYF
clone size: -; D gene: -; J gene: TRBJ2-3; V gene: TRBV15; CDR3 DNA: TGTGCCACCAGCCGGTGGGCTAGGAGCACAGATACGCAGTATTTT; CDR3 protein: CATSRWARSTDTQYF
clone size: few; D gene: -; J gene: TRBJ2-7; V gene: TRBV2; CDR3 DNA: TGTGCCAGCAGGCTCAGGGTTTCACAACGCGAGCAGTACTTC; CDR3 protein: CASRLRVSQREQYF
clone size: -; D gene: -; J gene: TRBJ2-2; V gene: TRBV6-4; CDR3 DNA: TGTGCCAGCAGGGGTCCCCCGGGGTTCACCGGGGAGCTGTTTTTT; CDR3 protein: CASRGPPGFTGELFF
clone size: -; D gene: -; J gene: TRBJ1-1; V gene: TRBV19; CDR3 DNA: TGTGCCAGTAGTCCGACATCCCCCAGGCCTAACACTGAAGCTTTCTTT; CDR3 protein: CASSPTSPRPNTEAFF
clone size: -; D gene: -; J gene: TRBJ1-5; V gene: TRBV21-1; CDR3 DNA: TGTGCCAGCAGCAACTCCCTTGACGTAGGTCAGCCCCAGCATTTT; CDR3 protein: CASSNSLDVGQPQHF
clone size: -; D gene: TRBD2; J gene: TRBJ2-2; V gene: TRBV7-9; CDR3 DNA: TGTGCCAGCAGCTCCCCAGGACTAGCGGGGGGGCGTGACACCGGGGAGCTGTTTTTT; CDR3 protein: CASSSPGLAGGRDTGELFF
clone size: -; D gene: TRBD1; J gene: TRBJ2-5; V gene: TRBV7-2; CDR3 DNA: TGTGCCAGCAGCTCTGGACAGGGAGAGACCCAGTACTTC; CDR3 protein: CASSSGQGETQYF
clone size: -; D gene: -; J gene: TRBJ1-1; V gene: TRBV28; CDR3 DNA: TGTGCCAGCAGTTCTCTCTCAACGGGCCGGTTGAACACTGAAGCTTTCTTT; CDR3 protein: CASSSLSTGRLNTEAFF
clone size: -; D gene: -; J gene: TRBJ2-5; V gene: TRBV29-1; CDR3 DNA: TGCGTTGGCCGAGGGGGGGAGACCCAGTACTTC; CDR3 protein: CVGRGGETQYF
clone size: -; D gene: -; J gene: TRBJ1-2; V gene: TRBV12-3/TRBV12-4; CDR3 DNA: TGTGCCATCCGTTCAGGGGCGAATGGCTACACCTTC; CDR3 protein: CAIRSGANGYTF
clone size: few; D gene: -; J gene: TRBJ1-5; V gene: TRBV20-1; CDR3 DNA: TGCAGTGCTAGTTTCGGGGTTAATCAGCCCCAGCATTTT; CDR3 protein: CSASFGVNQPQHF
clone size: -; D gene: -; J gene: TRBJ2-3; V gene: TRBV6-5; CDR3 DNA: TGTGCCAGCAGTCCTAGCGGCACAGATACGCAGTATTTT; CDR3 protein: CASSPSGTDTQYF
clone size: -; D gene: -; J gene: TRBJ1-4; V gene: TRBV5-1; CDR3 DNA: TGCGCCAGCTCCCTTGCGGTTACTAATGAAAAACTGTTTTTT; CDR3 protein: CASSLAVTNEKLFF
clone size: few; D gene: TRBD1; J gene: TRBJ1-3; V gene: TRBV7-2; CDR3 DNA: TGTGCCAGCTCTTTGGACAGGGGAAATTGGAACACCATATATTTT; CDR3 protein: CASSLDRGNWNTIYF
clone size: few; D gene: TRBD1; J gene: TRBJ2-4; V gene: TRBV30; CDR3 DNA: TGTGCCTGGTCCGGGACAGGGGACATTCAGTACTTC; CDR3 protein: CAWSGTGDIQYF
clone size: -; D gene: -; J gene: TRBJ2-5; V gene: TRBV6-5; CDR3 DNA: TGTGCCAGCAGACAGCCCGGTAGGCGCGGAGAGACCCAGTACTTC; CDR3 protein: CASRQPGRRGETQYF
clone size: -; D gene: TRBD1; J gene: TRBJ1-1; V gene: TRBV6-5; CDR3 DNA: TGTGCCAGCAGTTATCGCGGGACAGGGAACACTGAAGCTTTCTTT; CDR3 protein: CASSYRGTGNTEAFF
clone size: -; D gene: -; J gene: TRBJ1-3; V gene: TRBV29-1; CDR3 DNA: TGCAGCGTAGTGGCTGCGCGGGGCTCTGGAAACACCATATATTTT; CDR3 protein: CSVVAARGSGNTIYF
clone size: -; D gene: TRBD1; J gene: TRBJ2-5; V gene: TRBV5-1; CDR3 DNA: TGCGCCAGCAGCTTGACAGGGGAAGAGACCCAGTACTTC; CDR3 protein: CASSLTGEETQYF
clone size: -; D gene: -; J gene: TRBJ2-7; V gene: TRBV7-8; CDR3 DNA: TGTGCCAGCAGCGCACAGGGTAACGAGCAGTACTTC; CDR3 protein: CASSAQGNEQYF
clone size: -; D gene: -; J gene: TRBJ1-1; V gene: TRBV11-2; CDR3 DNA: TGTGCCAGCAGCTTAGATTATCGGGACTCATCGAACACTGAAGCTTTCTTT; CDR3 protein: CASSLDYRDSSNTEAFF
clone size: -; D gene: -; J gene: TRBJ2-1; V gene: TRBV12-5; CDR3 DNA: TGTGCTAGTGCCGGGGGGACAGCCTCCTACAATGAGCAGTTCTTC; CDR3 protein: CASAGGTASYNEQFF
clone size: -; D gene: TRBD2; J gene: TRBJ2-3; V gene: TRBV3-1/TRBV3-2; CDR3 DNA: TGTGCCAGCAGCCAACCGGGGACTAGCGGGGGGCCTGATACGCAGTATTTT; CDR3 protein: CASSQPGTSGGPDTQYF
clone size: few; D gene: TRBD2; J gene: TRBJ2-1; V gene: TRBV4-3; CDR3 DNA: TGCGCCAGCAGCCCCGGGACTAGCGATTACAATGAGCAGTTCTTC; CDR3 protein: CASSPGTSDYNEQFF
clone size: -; D gene: -; J gene: TRBJ1-3; V gene: TRBV4-3; CDR3 DNA: TGCGCCAGCAGCCAAGGTCGGGGAGGAGGAAACACCATATATTTT; CDR3 protein: CASSQGRGGGNTIYF